The T cell receptor (beta chain) described here comes from a study of molecular identifiers for immune sequencing clone quantification. Looking at the study overall: With replicates, the RNA of about 20,000 or 100,000 naive CD8 cells was split five ways and four were sequenced.

This clonotype was seen more than once but under ten times. Naive CD8 T cells were FACS-sorted by CD8+CD4-CCR7+CD45RA+ markers. V gave up 6 bases and J gave up 0 bases, with 11 bases separating them. The CDR3 loop spans 14 amino acids. Germline CDR1 reads LNHDA; CDR2 reads SQIVND (reference sequence). TCRdb re-called the PCR reads with MiXCR, one entry per CDR3 protein. The sample lists a few hundred thousand distinct CDR3 sequences; around a fifth were seen once. Sequencing used naive CD8+ T cells from blood, with Jurkat cell RNA spiked in. Regarding subset: FACS-sorted CD8+CD4-CCR7+CD45RA+ naive T cells. This TCR derives from a human donor in good health. Some libraries in this study had Jurkat cell RNA spiked in. This chain links TRBV19 with TRBJ1-1; D not certain. In DNA form, the CDR3 reads TGTGCCAGTAGCAAAGGGCGACTGAACACTGAAGCTTTCTTT. Residues: CASSKGRLNTEAFF.